Below, 12 T cell receptor beta chains from the same sample are listed, as sequenced in a study of cytomegalovirus exposure and HLA in healthy donors. Using immunoSEQ multiplex PCR, the repertoire was profiled, and TCRdb retains in-frame clones only, with some absent. The data show about 170,000 clones, around nine tenths seen once. Sequenced input: PBMCs. The receptors here all came from a woman aged 18-29 years in good health and CMV-seronegative.

The chain links TRBV4-3 to TRBJ1-3; D unresolved. The V end lost 0 bases, the J end lost 4 bases, and 16 bases lay between the germline ends. Germline V gene lookup returns CDR1 LGHNA and CDR2 YSLEER. The CDR3 spans 17 residues. CDR3 in amino acids: CASSQEVAGLGGNTIYF. CDR3 nucleotide sequence: TGCGCCAGCAGCCAAGAGGTGGCGGGGTTGGGGGGAAACACCATATATTTT.

The CDR3 region is CASSSSGGSGNTIYF. CDR3 coding DNA: TGTGCCAGCAGCTCATCAGGGGGATCTGGAAACACCATATATTTT. V gene TRBV7-8 combines with J gene TRBJ1-3; the match to TRBD1 covers 7 bases. Germline V gives CDR1 SGHVS, CDR2 FQNEAQ. The J segment lost 1 base and the V segment lost 4 bases, leaving 4 bases of the junction unmatched. The CDR3 has 15 amino acids.

This CDR3 reads CASSQLFRTGSIPNTEAFF. Here the CDR3 DNA reads TGTGCCAGCAGCCAGCTCTTCAGGACGGGAAGTATCCCTAACACTGAAGCTTTCTTT. The V gene is TRBV14, the J gene TRBJ1-1, with unresolved D. This CDR3 is 19 amino acids long. The V gene lost 3 bases and the J gene lost 2 bases, with 25 bases spanning the gap. Per the germline V gene, CDR1 is SGHDN and CDR2 is FVKESK.

The chain uses TRBV29-1 and TRBJ2-1; D is possibly TRBD2 (5 bases). V gave up 3 bases and J gave up 5 bases, with 14 bases separating them. The CDR3 covers 14 residues. Per germline, CDR1 SQVTM and CDR2 ANQGSEA. CDR3 sequence (DNA): TGCAGCGTTGACGGGGAGAGACGTAACAATGAGCAGTTCTTC. This codes for CSVDGERRNNEQFF.

V gene TRBV4-3 combines with J gene TRBJ2-3, with TRBD2 matching over 13 bases. The germline CDR1 and CDR2 sequences are LGHNA and YSLEER. This CDR3 has 18 amino acids. Trimming took 0 bases from V and 0 from J; bases not matched to a gene: 3. This CDR3 reads CASSQELAGGPSTDTQYF. DNA of the CDR3: TGCGCCAGCAGCCAAGAACTAGCGGGAGGGCCTAGCACAGATACGCAGTATTTT.

The rearrangement uses TRBV7-2 and TRBJ2-2; a possible D gene is TRBD1 (6 bases). The V end lost 5 bases, the J end lost 7 bases, and 17 bases lay between the germline ends. Germline CDR1 SGHTA, CDR2 FQGNSA. This CDR3 spans 15 amino acids. Written as DNA, the CDR3 is TGTGCCAGCAGCCAGGGGTTCAGGGGCGGCGGGGAGCTGTTTTTT. Its translation is CASSQGFRGGGELFF.

This chain joins TRBV4-1 and TRBJ2-1; D is possibly TRBD2 (6 bases). Trimming removed 0 bases from V and 6 bases from J, with 18 bases in between. The CDR3 contains 17 residues. The V gene's germline CDR1 is MGHRA and CDR2 YSYEKL. In DNA, the CDR3 is TGCGCCAGCAGCCAAGACCCCGGGAGTACCTGGGTCAATGAGCAGTTCTTC. Translated: CASSQDPGSTWVNEQFF.

J is TRBJ2-1 and V is TRBV5-4; 11 bases map to TRBD2. Germline loops: CDR1 SGHNT, CDR2 YYREEE (reference sequence). This CDR3 has 16 amino acids. Trimming at V came to 3 bases and at J to 4 bases, leaving 6 bases not matched to a gene. CDR3 in amino acids: CASSSPTSGGYNEQFF. CDR3 nucleotides: TGTGCCAGCAGCTCCCCCACTAGCGGGGGTTACAATGAGCAGTTCTTC. Supplemented by reference TRBV5-4 and TRBJ2-1, the full variable domain reads ETGVTQSPTHLIKTRGQQVTLRCSSQSGHNTVSWYQQALGQGPQFIFQYYREEENGRGNFPPRFSGLQFPNYSSELNVNALELDDSALYLCASSSPTSGGYNEQFFGPGTRLTVL.

J is TRBJ2-5 and V is TRBV2, with D perhaps TRBD2 (7 bases). Germline V gene data show CDR1 as SNHLY and CDR2 as FYNNEI. V was trimmed by 8 bases and J by 5 bases, leaving 18 bases between them. The CDR3 sequence is 14 residues long. This CDR3 reads CASATGGRVETQYF. The CDR3 DNA is TGTGCCAGCGCCACGGGGGGCAGGGTTGAGACCCAGTACTTC.

This chain uses TRBV19 with TRBJ1-1; D is possibly TRBD1 (5 bases). Germline CDR1 LNHDA, CDR2 SQIVND (reference sequence). V was trimmed by 6 bases and J by 4 bases, leaving 9 bases between them. CDR3 size: 12 residues. This chain's CDR3 is CASRRGGTEAFF. CDR3 bases: TGTGCCAGTAGACGGGGGGGCACTGAAGCTTTCTTT.

The V gene is TRBV28, the J gene TRBJ1-2, with D maybe TRBD1 (6 bases). The CDR3 spans 12 residues. Trimming cost V 6 bases and J 8 bases, with 13 bases left between them. Germline assignment: CDR1 MDHEN and CDR2 SYDVKM. CDR3 in DNA: TGTGCCAGCAGCTCCACAGGGAAAGGCTACACCTTC. Residues: CASSSTGKGYTF.

This chain uses TRBV5-1 with TRBJ1-2, with D perhaps TRBD1 (5 bases). Germline V gene data show CDR1 as SGHRS and CDR2 as YFSETQ. Trimming cost V 3 bases and J 6 bases, with 18 bases left between them. The CDR3 is made up of 15 amino acids. DNA for the CDR3: TGCGCCAGCAGCTCCGCAGAGACAGCCCCCAATGGCTACACCTTC. Encoded protein: CASSSAETAPNGYTF.